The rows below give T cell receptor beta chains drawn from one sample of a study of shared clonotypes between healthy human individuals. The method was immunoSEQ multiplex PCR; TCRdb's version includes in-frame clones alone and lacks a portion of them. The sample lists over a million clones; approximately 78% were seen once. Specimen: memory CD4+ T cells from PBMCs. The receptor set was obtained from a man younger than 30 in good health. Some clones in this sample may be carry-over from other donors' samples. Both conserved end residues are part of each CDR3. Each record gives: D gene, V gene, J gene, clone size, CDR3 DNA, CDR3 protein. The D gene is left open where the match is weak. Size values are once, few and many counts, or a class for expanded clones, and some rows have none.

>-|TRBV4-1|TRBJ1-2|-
TGCGCCAGCAGCCAAGAGTCGTTCGGAGGCAGGGGCCTTAACTATGGCTACACCTTC
CASSQESFGGRGLNYGYTF
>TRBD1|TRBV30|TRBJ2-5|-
TGTGCCTGGAGTCCGACCCTCCGTTTCGCGACAGGGGAAATTCGCGAGACCCAGTACTTC
CAWSPTLRFATGEIRETQYF
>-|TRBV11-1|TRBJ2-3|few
TGTGCCAGCAGCTTCCAACAGGGAAGGATAGATACGCAGTATTTT
CASSFQQGRIDTQYF
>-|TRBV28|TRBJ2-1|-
TGTGCCAGCAGTTTCCCGGACGAGCGCGAGCAGTTCTTC
CASSFPDEREQFF
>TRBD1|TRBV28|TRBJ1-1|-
TGTGCCAGTGCTACAGGGGGCACTGAAGCTTTCTTT
CASATGGTEAFF
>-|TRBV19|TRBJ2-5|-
TGTGCCAGTAGCGGGAGCCAAGAGACCCAGTACTTC
CASSGSQETQYF
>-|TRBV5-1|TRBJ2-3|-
TGCGCCAGCAGCTTGGACGGGGTAGGCGCAGATACGCAGTATTTT
CASSLDGVGADTQYF
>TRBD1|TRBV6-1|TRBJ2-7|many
TGTGCCAGCAGTGTCACAGGGGGCTACGAGCAGTACTTC
CASSVTGGYEQYF
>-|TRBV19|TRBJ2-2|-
TGTGCCAGCCGAGGTTCGAACACCGGGGAGCTGTTTTTT
CASRGSNTGELFF
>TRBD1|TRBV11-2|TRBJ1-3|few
TGTGCCAGCAGCTTAGCCAGAGGGGGCCCGTGGGGAAACACCATATATTTT
CASSLARGGPWGNTIYF
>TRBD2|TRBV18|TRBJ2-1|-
TGTGCCAGCTCACTTCGACTAGCGGGAGATATCGATGAGCAGTTCTTC
CASSLRLAGDIDEQFF
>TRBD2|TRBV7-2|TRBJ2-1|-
TGTGCCAGCAGCCTGCGGGGGTCGAGCTCCTACAATGAGCAGTTCTTC
CASSLRGSSSYNEQFF
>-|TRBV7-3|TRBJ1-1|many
TGTGCCAGCAGCTTGAGTGAGCGGGGGTTGGGCACTGAAGCTTTCTTT
CASSLSERGLGTEAFF